Here is one T cell receptor (beta chain) with its context. Antigen unknown. The data derive from a study of T cell repertoires in cytomegalovirus infection. About the study: The public TCR beta signatures pointed to both CMV infection and matching HLA type.

Study results and limitations: Cumulated frequencies of public TCR beta families served to identify carriers of CMV plus the relevant HLA.

This CDR3 comprises 15 residues. Germline CDR1 is DFQATT and CDR2 is SNEGSKA (reference sequence). With 5 bases clipped from V and 5 bases from J, the junction kept 9 bases outside the gene matches. One entry per CDR3 protein results from TCRdb running MiXCR on the reads. Of roughly 700,000 distinct CDR3 sequences in the sample, 30% to 35% were seen once. This TCR came from a human donor in good health (CMV status not recorded). Some clones in this sample may be carry-over from other donors' samples. The chain carries TRBV20-1 and TRBJ2-3, with 11 bases matching TRBD2. This specimen consisted of cultured PBMCs, obtained from culture after CMV antigen stimulation. In DNA form, the CDR3 reads TGCAGTGCTGGCAAACCGACTAGCGGGGAAGATACGCAGTATTTT. Amino acid sequence: CSAGKPTSGEDTQYF.